The rows below give T cell receptor beta chains drawn from one sample of a study of tumor-infiltrating lymphocytes in primary liver carcinoma. MiXCR, applied by TCRdb to the multiplex PCR reads, yields one record per CDR3 protein. The sample records tens of thousands of distinct CDR3 sequences, roughly 74% being singletons. Sequenced sample: tumor-adjacent normal liver tissue. These receptors were taken from a woman aged 30 to 39 with primary liver carcinoma and hepatitis B virus infection. Each CDR3 is given with its conserved first and last residue. D genes are given only for firm matches. Size values are once, few and many counts, or a class for expanded clones, and some rows have none.

TRBJ2-3 | - | TRBD2 | TRBV30 | CALKSLLATNAQYF | TGTGCCTTGAAAAGCCTACTAGCGACAAATGCGCAGTATTTT
TRBJ1-6 | - | - | TRBV10-3 | CAIIRTPDNSPLHF | TGTGCCATCATCCGAACGCCCGATAATTCACCACTCCACTTT
TRBJ2-2 | - | - | TRBV28 | CACSLVGLNTGELFF | TGTGCCTGCAGTTTAGTCGGATTGAACACCGGGGAGCTATTTTTT
TRBJ2-5 | few | - | TRBV11-2 | CANSTRTGGAKETQYF | TGTGCCAACAGTACAAGAACGGGGGGCGCGAAAGAGACCCAGTACTTC
TRBJ2-3 | - | - | TRBV6-2/TRBV6-3 | CASRSAGDNQPQYF | TGTGCCAGCAGGTCCGCAGGGGACAATCAGCCCCAGTATTTT
TRBJ2-7 | - | TRBD1 | TRBV6-1 | CASSRDRVYYQYF | TGTGCCAGCAGCAGGGACAGGGTCTACTACCAGTACTTC
TRBJ2-5 | - | TRBD1 | TRBV28 | CASRSDRIQGTQYF | TGTGCCAGTAGATCGGACAGGATCCAAGGGACCCAGTACTTC
TRBJ2-6 | - | - | TRBV6-2/TRBV6-3 | CTSSYTLTGANVLTF | TGTACCAGCAGTTATACCCTAACTGGGGCCAACGTCCTGACTTTC
TRBJ1-6 | - | - | TRBV4-3 | CVGSQDSPGGASPLHF | TGCGTCGGCAGCCAAGATTCCCCCGGGGGGGCTTCACCCCTCCACTTT
TRBJ2-7 | - | - | TRBV6-5 | CVSSYKDSSSYEQYF | TGTGTCAGCAGTTACAAGGACAGCAGCTCCTACGAGCAATATTTC
TRBJ2-3 | - | TRBD1 | TRBV6-2/TRBV6-3 | CASSYPQSWDRSSADMQYF | TGTGCTAGCAGTTACCCCCAATCCTGGGACAGGTCTAGCGCAGATATGCAGTATTTT
TRBJ2-1 | - | TRBD2 | TRBV12-3/TRBV12-4 | CASTLSVTSGLEQFF | TGTGCCAGCACTCTGTCCGTGACTAGCGGACTTGAGCAGTTCTTC
TRBJ2-3 | - | - | TRBV12-5 | CATKKTGFSTYTQYF | TGCGCCACAAAAAAGACAGGATTTAGCACATATACGCAGTATTTT
TRBJ2-2 | many | TRBD1 | TRBV6-2/TRBV6-3 | CATSATGKNTGELFF | TGTGCCACCTCGGCGACAGGGAAAAACACCGGGGAGCTGTTTTTT
TRBJ2-1 | - | TRBD1 | TRBV4-2 | CTSSPGQGVSDEQFF | TGTACCAGCAGCCCCGGACAGGGGGTTAGTGATGAGCAGTTCTTC
TRBJ2-6 | few | - | TRBV19 | CASSMDRNSGANVMTF | TGTGCCAGTAGTATGGACAGAAACTCTGGGGCCAACGTCATGACTTTC
TRBJ2-2 | - | - | TRBV4-3 | CASSQGAGTLTGELVF | TGCGCCAGCAGCCAAGGGGCGGGCACCCTTACCGGGGAGCTGGTTTTT
TRBJ2-1 | many | TRBD1 | TRBV5-5 | CASSLWTGTYNEQFF | TGTGCCAGCAGCCTCTGGACAGGGACCTACAATGAGCAGTTCTTC
TRBJ2-1 | many | TRBD2 | TRBV6-2/TRBV6-3 | CASKLAGEYNEQFF | TGTGCCAGCAAACTAGCGGGAGAGTACAATGAGCAGTTCTTC
TRBJ1-5 | few | - | TRBV28 | CASSFGVQGRDTQHF | TGTGCCAGCAGTTTCGGGGTACAGGGAAGGGATACGCAGCATTTT
TRBJ2-3 | many | - | TRBV6-4 | CASSDSEGKGDTQYF | TGTGCCAGCAGTGACTCAGAGGGGAAGGGTGATACGCAGTATTTT
TRBJ2-7 | - | - | TRBV11-1 | CVSSLVSGTYEQYF | TGTGTCAGCAGTTTAGTTAGTGGGACCTACGAGCAGTACTTC
TRBJ2-5 | - | TRBD1 | TRBV5-1 | CASSHDRVAQETQYF | TGCGCCAGCAGTCACGACAGGGTTGCGCAAGAGACCCAGTACTTC
TRBJ1-6 | once | - | TRBV4-3 | CASSQARYSQLHF | TGCGCCAGCAGCCAAGCGCGGTATTCACAACTCCACTTT
TRBJ2-2 | - | - | TRBV11-3 | CASSLVGLQPGLISWELFF | TGTGCCAGCAGCTTAGTGGGACTCCAACCCGGATTAATCAGCTGGGAGTTGTTTTTT
TRBJ2-1 | once | - | TRBV7-8 | CASSSSWYNEQLF | TGTGCCAGCAGCTCCTCGTGGTACAATGAGCAGCTCTTC
TRBJ2-1 | - | - | TRBV6-5 | CAISRDWSSYNEQFF | TGTGCCATCAGTAGGGACTGGAGCTCATACAATGAGCAGTTCTTC
TRBJ2-4 | - | - | TRBV28 | CASSLVWGIKNIQYF | TGTGCCAGCAGTTTAGTGTGGGGGATAAAAAACATTCAGTACTTC
TRBJ2-1 | - | TRBD2 | TRBV7-9 | CASSLAGGVYNEQFF | TGTGCCAGTAGCTTAGCGGGAGGGGTCTACAATGAGCAGTTCTTC
TRBJ2-1 | once | - | TRBV6-5 | CTISRDWSSYNGQFF | TGTACCATCAGTAGGGACTGGAGCTCCTACAATGGGCAGTTCTTC
TRBJ2-2 | - | - | TRBV12-3/TRBV12-4 | CASSITGIGELFF | TGTGCCAGTAGTATCACAGGGATTGGGGAGCTGTTTTTT
TRBJ2-3 | medium-sized | - | TRBV6-5 | CASSQQAEITDTQYF | TGTGCCAGCAGTCAACAAGCGGAGATCACAGATACGCAGTATTTT
TRBJ2-1 | - | TRBD2 | TRBV12-3/TRBV12-4 | CASRDEREAPNEQFF | TGTGCCAGCAGAGACGAGCGGGAGGCCCCCAATGAGCAGTTCTTC
TRBJ2-1 | - | - | TRBV4-3 | CTSSHTELINEQFF | TGCACCAGCAGTCACACAGAATTGATCAATGAGCAGTTCTTC
TRBJ2-7 | few | TRBD2 | TRBV2 | CASRDGLAVYEQYF | TGTGCCAGCAGGGACGGACTAGCGGTTTACGAGCAGTACTTC
TRBJ2-7 | few | - | TRBV20-1 | CSARDAPARRESYEQYF | TGCAGTGCTAGAGACGCGCCCGCTCGGCGGGAAAGTTACGAGCAGTACTTC
TRBJ2-3 | - | - | TRBV4-3 | CAGSQSVWLSDPDDMQYF | TGCGCCGGCAGCCAGTCGGTCTGGCTGAGTGATCCCGATGATATGCAGTATTTT
TRBJ2-7 | medium-sized | TRBD2 | TRBV4-2 | CASSQAAGRELYEQYF | TGTGCCAGCAGCCAAGCCGCCGGGCGGGAGTTGTACGAGCAGTACTTC
TRBJ1-1 | - | - | TRBV29-1 | CRGTGHLNTGAFF | TGCAGAGGGACGGGACACTTGAACACTGGAGCTTTCTTT
TRBJ2-7 | - | TRBD2 | TRBV11-2 | CATSSGLGSFYEQYF | TGTGCCACCAGCAGCGGACTAGGATCATTCTACGAGCAGTACTTC
TRBJ2-7 | once | TRBD2 | TRBV4-2 | CASSTGVSAGDVYEHYF | TGTGCCAGCAGCACTGGGGTGTCAGCGGGAGATGTTTACGAGCACTACTTC
TRBJ2-3 | - | TRBD2 | TRBV5-5 | CASSLGAGVDTDTQYF | TGTGCCAGCAGCTTGGGGGCGGGAGTGGACACAGATACGCAGTATTTT
TRBJ2-2 | - | TRBD1 | TRBV11-2 | CASSPDPQLNTGESFF | TGTGCCAGCAGCCCCGATCCCCAATTGAACACAGGGGAGTCGTTTTTT
TRBJ1-5 | - | - | TRBV4-3 | CASSQGQASQPQHF | TGCGCCAGCAGCCAAGGTCAGGCCAGTCAGCCCCAGCATTTT
TRBJ2-7 | few | TRBD2 | TRBV4-2 | CGSSPTRGNSGDEQYF | TGTGGCAGCAGCCCAACAAGAGGAAATAGCGGGGACGAGCAGTACTTC
TRBJ2-7 | - | TRBD2 | TRBV20-1 | CSAVVGGSSYEQYF | TGCAGTGCCGTAGTCGGCGGGAGCTCCTACGAGCAGTACTTC
TRBJ2-1 | medium-sized | - | TRBV6-2/TRBV6-3 | CASSPYNEQFF | TGTGCCAGCAGTCCTTACAATGAGCAGTTCTTC
TRBJ1-5 | - | - | TRBV12-3/TRBV12-4 | CASSRTGTFHSNQPQHF | TGTGCCAGCAGTAGGACCGGGACCTTCCATAGCAATCAGCCCCAGCATTTT
TRBJ2-1 | many | TRBD2 | TRBV13 | CASSPPLAAYGGNEQFF | TGTGCCAGCAGCCCCCCGCTAGCGGCGTACGGGGGAAATGAGCAGTTCTTC
TRBJ2-5 | - | TRBD1 | TRBV11-2 | CANSLDRGLEAQYF | TGTGCCAACAGCTTAGACAGGGGGCTGGAGGCCCAGTATTTC
TRBJ2-3 | few | TRBD2 | TRBV6-2/TRBV6-3 | CASSHPAGGADTQYF | TGTGCTAGCAGTCACCCAGCGGGAGGCGCAGATACGCAGTATTTT
TRBJ2-2 | - | TRBD1 | TRBV4-3 | CASSPSWTGDTWELFF | TGCGCCAGCAGCCCATCCTGGACAGGGGACACCTGGGAGCTGTTTTTT